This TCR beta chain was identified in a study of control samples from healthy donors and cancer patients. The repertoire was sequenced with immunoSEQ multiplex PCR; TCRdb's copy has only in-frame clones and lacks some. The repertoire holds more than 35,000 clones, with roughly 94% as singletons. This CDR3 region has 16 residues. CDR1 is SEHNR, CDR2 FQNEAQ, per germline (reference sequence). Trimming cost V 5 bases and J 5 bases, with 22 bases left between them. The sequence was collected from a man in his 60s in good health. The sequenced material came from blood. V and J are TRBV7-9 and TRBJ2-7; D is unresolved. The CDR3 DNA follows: TGTGCCAGCAGCCCCAGTGGCCTTAGGGCAGTCAACGAGCAGTACTTC. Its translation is CASSPSGLRAVNEQYF.